These 10 T cell receptor beta chains share one sample of origin, sequenced in a study of CD8+CD57+ T cells in acquired aplastic anemia. Patients sequenced had flow cytometry evidence of CD8+CD57+ cell expansion. CDR3 and TCR beta VDJ profiling relied on genomic DNA as the template. MiXCR was run by TCRdb on the reads, yielding one entry per CDR3 protein. The sample holds about 180,000 distinct CDR3 sequences, around half seen once. Sequenced material: sorted CD4+, CD8+, or CD8+CD57+ T cells (not recorded which) from PBMCs. The source of these receptors is a human donor with aplastic anemia.

This clonotype was detected ten times or more. This sequence joins TRBV7-9 and TRBJ2-2, with D perhaps matching TRBD2 (6 bases). Deletions cut 0 bases from V and 1 base from J, with 6 bases between. Germline CDR1 SEHNR, CDR2 FQNEAQ (reference sequence). This CDR3 is 15 amino acids long. The CDR3 reads CASSLASGNTGELFF. The CDR3 nucleotides are TGTGCCAGCAGCTTAGCTAGCGGGAACACCGGGGAGCTGTTTTTT.

This clonotype was observed a handful of times. This rearrangement joins TRBV19 to TRBJ1-1; no clear D gene. The CDR3 is 11 amino acids. V was cut by 5 bases and J by 11 bases, with 12 bases left in between. The germline V gene encodes CDR1 LNHDA and CDR2 SQIVND (reference sequence). CDR3 coding DNA: TGTGCCAGTAGTGAAGGGTTAAAGGCTTTCTTT. Its translation: CASSEGLKAFF.

This clonotype has at least ten counts. V and J are TRBV2 and TRBJ2-3, with 10 bases fitting TRBD2. The CDR3 loop spans 14 amino acids. The J segment lost 0 bases and the V segment lost 7 bases, leaving 1 base of the junction unmatched. CDR1 SNHLY and CDR2 FYNNEI come from the germline V gene. In nucleotides, the CDR3 is TGTGCCAGCAAACTAGCGGGGAGCACAGATACGCAGTATTTT. It translates to CASKLAGSTDTQYF. Combining the CDR3 with reference TRBV2 and TRBJ2-3 gives the whole variable domain EPEVTQTPSHQVTQMGQEVILRCVPISNHLYFYWYRQILGQKVEFLVSFYNNEISEKSEIFDDQFSVERPDGSNFTLKIRSTKLEDSAMYFCASKLAGSTDTQYFGPGTRLTVL.

The sample holds many counts of this clonotype. The chain joins TRBV12-3 or TRBV12-4 to TRBJ1-1; TRBD1 might be the D (5 bases). This CDR3 is built from 13 residues. Deletions cut 2 bases from V and 8 bases from J, with 12 bases between. This chain's CDR3 is CASSLSRVSEAFF. DNA of the CDR3: TGTGCCAGCAGTTTAAGCAGGGTTTCGGAAGCTTTCTTT.

This clonotype was picked up many times. V usage is TRBV9 and J usage is TRBJ1-2; 8 nucleotides line up with TRBD1. Germline loops: CDR1 SGDLS, CDR2 YYNGEE. The J segment lost 8 bases and the V segment lost 3 bases, leaving 9 bases of the junction unmatched. CDR3 size: 14 residues. CDR3 protein: CASSEMTGAGGYTF. The CDR3 nucleotides are TGTGCCAGCAGCGAAATGACAGGGGCGGGGGGCTACACCTTC. The full variable domain, with the rest looked up from reference TRBV9 and TRBJ1-2, is DSGVTQTPKHLITATGQRVTLRCSPRSGDLSVYWYQQSLDQGLQFLIQYYNGEERAKGNILERFSAQQFPDLHSELNLSSLELGDSALYFCASSEMTGAGGYTFGSGTRLTVV.

Only a few counts were recorded for this clonotype. The rearrangement joins TRBV11-2 to TRBJ2-2; 12 bases fit TRBD2. The trim removed 3 bases at V and 2 bases at J, leaving 4 bases unmatched. Per germline, CDR1 SGHAT and CDR2 FQNNGV. The CDR3 has 17 residues. The CDR3 DNA follows: TGTGCCAGCAGCTTCCGGACTAGCGGGATAAACACCGGGGAGCTGTTTTTT. It specifies CASSFRTSGINTGELFF.

This clonotype showed up many times. The chain joins TRBV2 to TRBJ2-7, with 10 bases identical to TRBD2. Germline V gives CDR1 SNHLY, CDR2 FYNNEI. This CDR3 spans 14 amino acids. The trim removed 6 bases at V and 3 bases at J, leaving 5 bases unmatched. The CDR3, as DNA: TGTGCCAGCAGCGAGCGGGAGGGCCACTACGAGCAGTACTTC. Its translation: CASSEREGHYEQYF.

This clonotype occurred many times. The chain is built from TRBV7-9 and TRBJ1-5; D not resolved. V lost 4 bases and J lost 3, with 4 bases in between. Germline V gene lookup returns CDR1 SEHNR and CDR2 FQNEAQ (reference sequence). This CDR3 is 12 amino acids long. DNA for the CDR3: TGTGCCAGCAGCTCCCTCAATCAGCCCCAGCATTTT. It specifies CASSSLNQPQHF.

The rearrangement links TRBV25-1 to TRBJ2-3; 12 bases fit TRBD2. After removal of 2 bases from V and 2 bases from J, the junction contained 5 bases not matched to a gene. The CDR3 is made up of 17 amino acids. Per germline, CDR1 MGHDK and CDR2 SYGVNS. CDR3 nucleotide sequence: TGTGCCAGCAGTGAACCGTGGACTAGCGGGGTCACAGATACGCAGTATTTT. It encodes CASSEPWTSGVTDTQYF.

The chain uses TRBV30 and TRBJ1-5; D might be TRBD1 (5 bases). The CDR3 spans 16 residues. From germline, CDR1 is GTSNPN and CDR2 SVGIG (reference sequence). Trimming shortened V by 2 bases and J by 0 bases, and 14 bases separated the two germline ends. CDR3 bases: TGTGCCTGGAGTTATAGGGGAGGTAGTAGCAATCAGCCCCAGCATTTT. Amino acids: CAWSYRGGSSNQPQHF.